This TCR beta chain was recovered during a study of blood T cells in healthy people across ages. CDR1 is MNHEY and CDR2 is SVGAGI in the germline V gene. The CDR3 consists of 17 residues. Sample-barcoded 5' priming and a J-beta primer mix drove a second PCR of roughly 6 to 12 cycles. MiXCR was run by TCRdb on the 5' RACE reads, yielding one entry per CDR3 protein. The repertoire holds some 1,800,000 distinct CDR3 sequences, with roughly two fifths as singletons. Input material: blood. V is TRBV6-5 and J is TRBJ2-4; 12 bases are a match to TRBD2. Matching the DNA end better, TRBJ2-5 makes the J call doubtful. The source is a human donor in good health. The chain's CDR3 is CASSWQSSGGVQETQYF. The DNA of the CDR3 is TGTGCCAGCAGTTGGCAATCTAGCGGGGGGGTCCAAGAGACCCAGTACTTC.